The 28 T cell receptor beta chains in this list originate from one sample, sequenced in a study of early stage breast cancer tumors. The repertoire was sequenced with immunoSEQ multiplex PCR; TCRdb's copy has only in-frame clones and lacks some. This table holds some 14,000 clones, roughly 83% found once. Material for sequencing was normal breast tissue next to the tumor. These receptor sequences come from a person in their thirties with breast cancer.

The chain employs TRBV5-4 and TRBJ1-2; possibly TRBD1 for D (6 bases). This CDR3 comprises 15 residues. The V end was cut by 4 bases, the J end by 8 bases, with 21 bases between. Germline V gives CDR1 SGHNT, CDR2 YYREEE (reference sequence). CDR3 protein: CASSQNRASIGGYTF. The CDR3 coding sequence is TGTGCCAGCAGCCAGAACAGGGCCTCCATTGGGGGCTACACCTTC.

The chain combines TRBV7-2 with TRBJ1-1; TRBD1 matches at 7 bases. The germline V gene encodes CDR1 SGHTA and CDR2 FQGNSA. This CDR3 comprises 13 residues. The V and J ends lost 5 bases and 5 bases, in that order; junction bases with no gene match: 5. The CDR3 spells CASSGQDRTEAFF. Here the CDR3 DNA reads TGTGCCAGCAGCGGCCAGGACAGGACTGAAGCTTTCTTT.

This chain connects TRBV6-5 to TRBJ2-3, with D uncertain. This CDR3 comprises 14 residues. Germline CDR1 reads MNHEY; CDR2 reads SVGAGI. Trimming stripped 5 bases from V and 4 bases from J, with 13 bases between. CDR3 region: CASSVQPSADTQYF. The CDR3 nucleotides are TGTGCCAGCAGTGTCCAGCCGAGTGCAGATACGCAGTATTTT.

J is TRBJ1-1 and V is TRBV18; tentative D call: TRBD1 (6 bases). The V and J ends lost 1 base and 2 bases respectively, with 8 bases between them. The germline V gene has CDR1 KGHSH and CDR2 LQKENI. This CDR3 contains 14 residues. CDR3 coding DNA: TGTGCCAGCTCACCACGGACAGACAACACTGAAGCTTTCTTT. Translating it yields CASSPRTDNTEAFF.

V gene TRBV6-5 combines with J gene TRBJ2-3, with D maybe TRBD1 (6 bases). Germline V gene sequence: CDR1 MNHEY, CDR2 SVGAGI. The CDR3 loop spans 12 amino acids. V was clipped by 8 bases and J by 8 bases, with 14 bases between them. CDR3 region: CASGDTRGTQYF. CDR3 coding DNA: TGTGCCAGCGGGGACACACGAGGTACGCAGTATTTT.

This clone was observed a few times. V and J are TRBV6-1 and TRBJ2-4, with TRBD1 as a possible D gene (5 bases). This CDR3 spans 15 amino acids. Germline V gene data show CDR1 as MNHNS and CDR2 as SASEGT. V was cut by 3 bases and J by 0 bases, with 9 bases left in between. The CDR3 region has the DNA TGTGCCAGCAGTGAGTTGGGGCTAGCCAAAAACATTCAGTACTTC. This gives the protein CASSELGLAKNIQYF.

This chain uses TRBV11-2 with TRBJ2-7; the D is unclear. Per germline, CDR1 SGHAT and CDR2 FQNNGV. This CDR3 spans 13 amino acids. V gave up 4 bases and J gave up 3 bases, with 10 bases separating them. The CDR3 sequence is CASSSSGVYEQYF. CDR3 coding DNA: TGTGCCAGCAGCTCCTCAGGCGTCTACGAGCAGTACTTC.

The rearrangement uses TRBV7-8 and TRBJ2-3; D tentatively fits TRBD1 or TRBD2 (5 bases each). CDR1 and CDR2 from the germline V gene are SGHVS and FQNEAQ. The CDR3 has 16 residues. Trimming stripped 0 bases from V and 7 bases from J, with 17 bases between. The CDR3 nucleotides are TGTGCCAGCAGCTTAGCGGGGGTCGCGGGTGCTAATACGCAGTATTTT. This sequence encodes CASSLAGVAGANTQYF. The complete variable domain, with remaining parts taken from reference TRBV7-8 and TRBJ2-3, reads GAGVSQSPRYKVAKRGQDVALRCDPISGHVSLFWYQQALGQGPEFLTYFQNEAQLDKSGLPSDRFFAERPEGSVSTLKIQRTQQEDSAVYLCASSLAGVAGANTQYFGPGTRLTVL.

The chain combines TRBV6-5 with TRBJ2-5; the D call may be TRBD1 or TRBD2 (5 bases each). This CDR3 is 14 amino acids long. Germline CDR1 MNHEY, CDR2 SVGAGI. V was cut by 6 bases and J by 1 base, with 12 bases left in between. As DNA, the CDR3 is TGTGCCAGCAGCCCGACAGCGGCCCAAGAGACCCAGTACTTC. Amino acids: CASSPTAAQETQYF.

The chain is built from TRBV6-5 and TRBJ2-7; D not resolved. The V end was cut by 2 bases, the J end by 7 bases, with 18 bases between. The CDR3 has 15 residues. The V gene's germline CDR1 is MNHEY and CDR2 SVGAGI. Written as DNA, the CDR3 is TGTGCCAGCAGTTACCGCGACGTGCAACGGCGTGAGCAGTACTTC. This codes for CASSYRDVQRREQYF.

The chain uses TRBV29-1 and TRBJ2-2, with TRBD2 as a possible D gene (5 bases). The CDR3 totals 14 residues. Germline V gene data show CDR1 as SQVTM and CDR2 as ANQGSEA. V lost 7 bases and J lost 3, with 15 bases in between. Written as DNA, the CDR3 is TGCAGCGCCGGGGTCGGCGGACACACCGGGGAGCTGTTTTTT. Amino acid sequence: CSAGVGGHTGELFF.

V is TRBV4-3 and J is TRBJ2-7; D possibly uses TRBD1 or TRBD2 (5 bases each). Germline loops: CDR1 LGHNA, CDR2 YSLEER. With 1 base removed from V and 4 bases from J, the gap between germline ends came to 20 bases. This CDR3 is 17 amino acids long. The CDR3 spells CASSQATPRENQYEQYF. DNA for the CDR3: TGCGCCAGCAGCCAAGCGACCCCCAGGGAGAACCAATACGAGCAGTACTTC.

The chain couples TRBV6-1 to TRBJ2-7, with unresolved D. The CDR3 loop spans 14 amino acids. CDR1 is MNHNS, CDR2 SASEGT, per germline. With 3 bases removed from V and 2 bases from J, the gap between germline ends came to 11 bases. CDR3 in amino acids: CASSEDAFPYEQYF. CDR3 bases: TGTGCCAGCAGTGAGGACGCCTTCCCCTACGAGCAGTACTTC.

This chain uses TRBV29-1 with TRBJ2-5; 15 bases are a match to TRBD2. This CDR3 comprises 14 residues. Germline lookup yields CDR1 SQVTM and CDR2 ANQGSEA. V dropped 8 bases and J dropped 2; count of bases not matched to a gene: 3. The CDR3, as DNA: TGCAGCATGGGACTAGCGGGAGGACAAGAGACCCAGTACTTC. It encodes CSMGLAGGQETQYF. Supplemented by reference TRBV29-1 and TRBJ2-5, the full variable domain reads SAVISQKPSRDICQRGTSLTIQCQVDSQVTMMFWYRQQPGQSLTLIATANQGSEATYESGFVIDKFPISRPNLTFSTLTVSNMSPEDSSIYLCSMGLAGGQETQYFGPGTRLLVL.

This clone has a handful of counts. The chain joins TRBV12-2 to TRBJ2-5. TRBV12-2 is a known pseudogene. CDR3 length equals 9 residues. The CDR3 DNA reads TGTGCAAGTAGGAAGACCCAGTACTTC. It encodes CASRKTQYF.

The chain links TRBV5-4 to TRBJ2-5, with D hard to call. CDR3 size: 11 residues. Trimming took off 3 bases at V and 1 base at J, with 1 base between the two ends. Per germline, CDR1 SGHNT and CDR2 YYREEE (reference sequence). This chain's CDR3 is CASSSQETQYF. Here the CDR3 DNA reads TGTGCCAGCAGCTCCCAAGAGACCCAGTACTTC.

This chain connects TRBV4-1 to TRBJ2-6, with TRBD2 matching 10 bases. The CDR3 consists of 21 residues. V shed 0 bases and J 0 bases; nucleotides not matched to a gene: 11. CDR1 MGHRA and CDR2 YSYEKL come from the germline V gene. The chain's CDR3 is CASSQDWRRLAGLSGANVLTF. The DNA of the CDR3 is TGCGCCAGCAGCCAAGACTGGCGTCGACTAGCGGGTCTCTCTGGGGCCAACGTCCTGACTTTC.

This clone was detected once. The chain joins TRBV4-1 to TRBJ2-7, with 7 bases identical to TRBD2. V lost 2 bases, J lost 7 bases, and 20 bases stayed unmatched. The germline CDR1 and CDR2 sequences are MGHRA and YSYEKL. This CDR3 spans 18 amino acids. The DNA of the CDR3 is TGCGCCAGCAGCCAAAATAGCGGGCAAACCCCCTCTCCTAGGGAGCAGTACTTC. It encodes CASSQNSGQTPSPREQYF.

The chain carries TRBV5-1 and TRBJ2-2; 8 bases line up with TRBD2. The CDR3 is 16 amino acids. CDR1 is SGHRS and CDR2 is YFSETQ in the germline V gene. Losses at the gene ends were 1 base for V and 2 bases for J; bases not matched to a gene: 4. As DNA, the CDR3 is TGCGCCAGCAGCTTGCTCCTAGCGGGCAACACCGGGGAGCTGTTTTTT. This sequence encodes CASSLLLAGNTGELFF.

The gene calls are TRBV5-1 and TRBJ2-1; no reliable D call. This CDR3 has 14 amino acids. In germline, CDR1 is SGHRS, CDR2 YFSETQ. Trimming took 1 base from V and 4 from J, leaving 9 bases between them. The DNA for the CDR3 is TGCGCCAGCAGCTTGAGAACAGAGTACAATGAGCAGTTCTTC. The encoded protein is CASSLRTEYNEQFF. The whole variable domain, filled in from reference TRBV5-1 and TRBJ2-1, reads KAGVTQTPRYLIKTRGQQVTLSCSPISGHRSVSWYQQTPGQGLQFLFEYFSETQRNKGNFPGRFSGRQFSNSRSEMNVSTLELGDSALYLCASSLRTEYNEQFFGPGTRLTVL.

The rearrangement uses TRBV28 and TRBJ2-4; D ambiguous. Per the germline V gene, CDR1 is MDHEN and CDR2 is SYDVKM. V dropped 6 bases and J dropped 8 bases, with 11 bases sitting between them. The CDR3 runs to 12 residues. The CDR3 sequence: CASSTQRDIQYF. For the CDR3, the DNA is TGTGCCAGCAGCACCCAACGGGACATTCAGTACTTC.

The chain couples TRBV6-6 to TRBJ1-5, with TRBD1 as a possible D gene (5 bases). There are 14 residues in the CDR3. Looked up from germline, CDR1 is MNHNY and CDR2 is SVGAGI (reference sequence). Trimming took off 1 base at V and 6 bases at J, with 10 bases between the two ends. The CDR3 is CASSYFTGIQPQHF. CDR3 sequence (DNA): TGTGCCAGCAGTTACTTTACAGGAATTCAGCCCCAGCATTTT.

The chain combines TRBV15 with TRBJ2-1; D tentatively fits TRBD1 or TRBD2 (5 bases each). The CDR3 is 15 amino acids. CDR1 and CDR2 (germline): LNHNV, YYDKDF (reference sequence). V was cut by 4 bases and J by 10 bases, with 20 bases left in between. The CDR3 reads CATSTERRYEGEQFF. CDR3 coding DNA: TGTGCCACCAGCACGGAGAGGCGGTATGAGGGGGAGCAGTTCTTC.

J is TRBJ1-4 and V is TRBV19; D call uncertain. Trimming cost V 3 bases and J 8 bases, with 16 bases left between them. Germline values: CDR1 LNHDA, CDR2 SQIVND (reference sequence). This CDR3 contains 15 residues. The chain's CDR3 is CASSIFYGSGEKLFF. Here the CDR3 DNA reads TGTGCCAGTAGTATTTTCTACGGATCCGGCGAAAAACTGTTTTTT.

This chain connects TRBV9 to TRBJ2-5, with TRBD2 as a possible D gene (5 bases). Germline V CDR1 and CDR2: SGDLS, YYNGEE. V dropped 4 bases and J dropped 5 bases, with 12 bases sitting between them. CDR3 length equals 13 residues. In nucleotides, the CDR3 is TGTGCCAGCAGCACGGGAAGTCTCGAGACCCAGTACTTC. Protein sequence: CASSTGSLETQYF.

The table lists this clone with a few counts. This chain links TRBV30 with TRBJ2-7; D uncertain. The germline gives CDR1 GTSNPN, CDR2 SVGIG (reference sequence). V was shortened by 1 base and J by 5 bases, with 6 bases between the two germline ends. The CDR3 has 11 amino acids. The CDR3 protein is CAWSGGHEQYF. CDR3 nucleotides: TGTGCCTGGAGTGGGGGTCACGAGCAGTACTTC.

This CDR3 reads CASSYRTSGNQETQYF. The CDR3 DNA follows: TGTGCCAGCAGCTACAGGACTAGCGGGAACCAAGAGACCCAGTACTTC. The gene calls are TRBV7-8 and TRBJ2-5; 12 bases align to TRBD2. After removal of 4 bases from V and 0 bases from J, the junction contained 3 bases not matched to a gene. Germline CDR1 is SGHVS and CDR2 is FQNEAQ. There are 16 residues in the CDR3.

V and J are TRBV9 and TRBJ1-1; tentatively, D is TRBD1 (6 bases). The V gene lost 4 bases and the J gene lost 1 base, with 17 bases spanning the gap. The CDR3 runs to 16 residues. Per germline, CDR1 SGDLS and CDR2 YYNGEE. The CDR3 nucleotides read TGTGCCAGCAGCTCAGGACAGACCACATCGAACACTGAAGCTTTCTTT. Its protein product is CASSSGQTTSNTEAFF.